One sample yielded the 14 T cell receptor beta chains listed below, sequenced in a study of blood T cell repertoires in COVID-19. Libraries were prepared by immunoSEQ multiplex PCR; TCRdb keeps only in-frame clonotypes and omits some of them. The sample contains about 210,000 clones, over 75% of which appear only once. The sample taken for sequencing was peripheral blood. These TCRs come from a woman aged 40 to 49 with acute or convalescent COVID-19.

The rearrangement joins TRBV5-6 to TRBJ2-3, with unresolved D. Trimming left V 2 bases short and J 0 bases short, with 7 bases between. CDR3 length: 14 residues. Looked up from germline, CDR1 is SGHDT and CDR2 is YYEEEE. This CDR3 is CASSFPTSTDTQYF. CDR3 nucleotide sequence: TGTGCCAGCAGCTTCCCCACTAGCACAGATACGCAGTATTTT.

The chain combines TRBV5-1 with TRBJ2-3, with 9 bases aligning to TRBD2. V dropped 0 bases and J dropped 1; count of bases not matched to a gene: 3. The germline V gene has CDR1 SGHRS and CDR2 YFSETQ. This CDR3 is 16 amino acids long. The CDR3 region is CASSLGGGAGTDTQYF. The CDR3 nucleotides are TGCGCCAGCAGCTTGGGCGGGGGGGCCGGCACAGATACGCAGTATTTT.

The CDR3 sequence: CASSDRVGTEAFF. CDR3 nucleotide sequence: TGTGCCAGCAGCGACAGGGTAGGGACTGAAGCTTTCTTT. The chain links TRBV6-5 to TRBJ1-1; 7 bases line up with TRBD1. The germline CDR1 and CDR2 sequences are MNHEY and SVGAGI. The V and J ends lost 6 bases and 5 bases, in that order; junction bases with no gene match: 6. The CDR3 covers 13 residues.

The chain couples TRBV2 to TRBJ1-2, with D perhaps TRBD1 (5 bases). V lost 7 bases to trimming and J lost 5 bases, with 20 bases between them. The CDR3 contains 15 residues. Germline CDR1 reads SNHLY; CDR2 reads FYNNEI. CDR3 in amino acids: CASTLLAGKGYGYTF. CDR3 in DNA: TGTGCCAGCACCCTCCTTGCAGGGAAGGGATATGGCTACACCTTC.

The chain joins TRBV27 to TRBJ2-2; D unresolved. Trimming pared 9 bases from V and 1 base from J, leaving 12 bases between. The CDR3 length is 14 residues. Germline CDR1 reads MNHEY; CDR2 reads SMNVEV (reference sequence). As DNA, the CDR3 is TGTGCCAGTCAGAAATTTAAGAACACCGGGGAGCTGTTTTTT. This sequence encodes CASQKFKNTGELFF.

V is TRBV24-1 and J is TRBJ2-2; the D gene is possibly TRBD1 (6 bases). This CDR3 spans 13 amino acids. Trimming pared 8 bases from V and 5 bases from J, leaving 11 bases between. Germline V gives CDR1 KGHDR, CDR2 SFDVKD. CDR3 loop: CATTTRGTGELFF. The CDR3, as DNA: TGTGCCACCACCACCAGGGGTACCGGGGAGCTGTTTTTT.

V gene TRBV15 combines with J gene TRBJ2-1; TRBD2 might be the D (5 bases). Germline loops: CDR1 LNHNV, CDR2 YYDKDF (reference sequence). With 6 bases removed from V and 12 bases from J, the gap between germline ends came to 15 bases. The CDR3 runs 12 residues. The CDR3 DNA is TGTGCCACCAGTACTCTGGACTCGGGGCAGTTCTTC. Translated: CATSTLDSGQFF.

The chain combines TRBV19 with TRBJ1-5, with 9 nucleotides matching TRBD1. J gave up 5 bases and V 6 bases, and 11 bases lay outside the gene matches. CDR3 size: 16 residues. Germline V gene sequence: CDR1 LNHDA, CDR2 SQIVND (reference sequence). The CDR3 DNA sequence: TGTGCCAGTAGCGCGGGACAGGGCCCTATAGATCAGCCCCAGCATTTT. It specifies CASSAGQGPIDQPQHF.

This rearrangement joins TRBV6-5 to TRBJ1-5; D might be TRBD1 (6 bases). CDR1 is MNHEY, CDR2 SVGAGI, per germline. V gave up 5 bases and J gave up 6 bases, with 14 bases separating them. The CDR3 sequence is 14 residues long. CDR3 bases: TGTGCCAGCAGTCCCGACAGGATGGGTCAGCCCCAGCATTTT. Its translation: CASSPDRMGQPQHF.

The V call is TRBV25-1, the J call TRBJ2-4; the match to TRBD1 covers 9 bases. Germline CDR1 and CDR2: MGHDK and SYGVNS. The CDR3 is 16 amino acids. The junction had 10 bases not matched to a gene; V was cut back by 4 bases and J by 6 bases. The CDR3 sequence: CASSGRTGVGLNIQYF. The CDR3 DNA reads as TGTGCCAGCAGTGGTCGGACAGGGGTTGGCCTAAACATTCAGTACTTC.

The chain links TRBV25-1 to TRBJ2-1, with a tentative D call TRBD2 (6 bases). With 2 bases removed from V and 4 bases from J, the gap between germline ends came to 9 bases. The germline CDR1 and CDR2 sequences are MGHDK and SYGVNS. There are 14 residues in the CDR3. The CDR3 here is CASSEPGGYNEQFF. In DNA form, the CDR3 reads TGTGCCAGCAGTGAACCAGGAGGGTACAATGAGCAGTTCTTC.

As regards this clone: The sample contains more than one DNA sequence encoding this CDR3. The chain uses TRBV3-1 (or the pseudogene TRBV3-2) and TRBJ2-3, with D perhaps matching TRBD2 (6 bases). The CDR3 covers 15 residues. Trimming took 1 base from V and 4 from J, leaving 12 bases between them. Germline CDR1 and CDR2: LGHDT and YNNKEL (reference sequence). DNA for the CDR3: TGTGCCAGCAGCCAAGGGGGTGGAGGGGCAGATACGCAGTATTTT. Translated, it gives CASSQGGGGADTQYF.

This clone was counted only a few times. The CDR3 sequence is CASSATTTGELFF. CDR3 nucleotide sequence: TGCGCCAGCAGTGCTACTACCACCGGGGAGCTGTTTTTT. V is TRBV10-1 and J is TRBJ2-2; D is ambiguous. Trimming removed 4 bases from V and 4 bases from J, with 7 bases in between. From germline, CDR1 is WNHNN and CDR2 SYGVQD (reference sequence). This CDR3 is built from 13 residues.

The chain carries TRBV7-2 and TRBJ2-1, with 7 bases lining up with TRBD2. V trimming: 5 bases; J trimming: 4 bases; junction bases outside the gene matches: 5. The CDR3 sequence is 14 residues long. CDR1 is SGHTA, CDR2 FQGNSA, per germline. The CDR3, as DNA: TGTGCCAGCAGCCCCCGGGGGGAGTACAATGAGCAGTTCTTC. It translates to CASSPRGEYNEQFF.